These 13 T cell receptor beta chains came from one sample sequenced in a study of T cells in Graves' hyperthyroidism and ophthalmopathy. It was RNA transcripts that yielded the amplified TCR beta CDR3 regions. HTBI primers were employed in a first-round RT-PCR of the TCR CDR3. TCRdb analysed the multiplex PCR reads with MiXCR anew, one entry per CDR3 protein. Of about 360,000 distinct CDR3 sequences listed, around 14% were seen once; the top ten hold 28%. Sequences were obtained from blood. The source is a woman between 18 and 30 years old with Graves' hyperthyroidism that later progressed to Graves' ophthalmopathy.

A word on this clonotype: A clone one base away is much larger, so this may be a read error. V usage is TRBV3-1 and J usage is TRBJ1-2, with 11 bases that match TRBD1. Germline CDR1 and CDR2: LGHDT and YNNKEL (reference sequence). The CDR3 runs to 17 residues. The CDR3 nucleotides are TGTGCCAGCAACCGCCGGACAGGGGGCGAATCTAACGATGGCTACACCTTC. Translating it yields CASNRRTGGESNDGYTF.

This clonotype was counted at least ten times. The rearrangement links TRBV7-9 to TRBJ2-2, with no clear D. Per germline, CDR1 SEHNR and CDR2 FQNEAQ (reference sequence). This CDR3 contains 17 residues. V was pared by 1 base and J by 6 bases, with 18 bases between. The CDR3 loop reads CASSLVSVPLKSGELFF. DNA of the CDR3: TGTGCCAGCAGCTTAGTCTCTGTCCCCTTAAAGTCCGGGGAGCTGTTTTTT.

This clonotype came up a few times. The rearrangement links TRBV12-3 or TRBV12-4 to TRBJ2-7, with 7 bases lining up with TRBD1. The CDR3 consists of 16 residues. V lost 3 bases, J lost 5 bases, and 13 bases stayed unmatched. CDR3 sequence (DNA): TGTGCCAGCAGTTTCTTAAAAACCGGGACAGTACACGAGCAGTACTTC. Protein: CASSFLKTGTVHEQYF.

In its sample, this clonotype was seen many times. The chain uses TRBV7-2 and TRBJ2-7, with D unresolved. Germline V gene sequence: CDR1 SGHTA, CDR2 FQGNSA. V shed 1 base and J shed 3 bases, with 10 bases lying between them. This CDR3 has 14 amino acids. Here the CDR3 reads CASSLVDGNYEQYF. The CDR3 DNA sequence: TGTGCCAGCAGCTTAGTAGATGGGAACTACGAGCAGTACTTC.

The chain uses TRBV6-1 and TRBJ2-1; no clear D gene. The CDR3 is 14 amino acids. The germline V and J ends were trimmed by 7 bases and 6 bases, with 16 bases remaining between them. CDR1 and CDR2 from the germline V gene are MNHNS and SASEGT. The CDR3 here is CASKPLAGINEQFF. The CDR3 bases are TGTGCCAGCAAACCCTTAGCAGGCATCAATGAGCAGTTCTTC.

A few counts support this clonotype. The V and J genes are TRBV13 and TRBJ1-4, with D perhaps TRBD1 (5 bases). The CDR3 is made up of 15 amino acids. Germline loops: CDR1 PRHDT, CDR2 FYEKMQ (reference sequence). V lost 5 bases to trimming and J lost 3 bases, with 13 bases between them. CDR3 sequence: CASSPKGWSNEKLFF. The CDR3 nucleotides are TGTGCCAGCAGCCCGAAGGGGTGGTCTAATGAAAAACTGTTTTTT.

The genes are TRBV7-2 and TRBJ2-1; TRBD2 agrees at 9 bases. This CDR3 region has 16 residues. Germline V gives CDR1 SGHTA, CDR2 FQGNSA. The V and J ends lost 2 bases and 7 bases, in that order; junction bases with no gene match: 9. CDR3 bases: TGTGCCAGCAGCTTACAGGGCGGGGGGGGGGCAAATGAGCAGTTCTTC. Protein sequence: CASSLQGGGGANEQFF.

V is TRBV20-1 and J is TRBJ1-1, with 10 bases aligning to TRBD1. CDR3 length: 14 amino acids. Germline V gives CDR1 DFQATT, CDR2 SNEGSKA (reference sequence). V was pared by 4 bases and J by 5 bases, with 7 bases of the junction left unmatched. Here the CDR3 DNA reads TGCAGTGCTAAGACAGGGGGCGCGCGGACTGAAGCTTTCTTT. Protein product: CSAKTGGARTEAFF.

The genes are TRBV4-3 and TRBJ2-1; perhaps TRBD2 as D (6 bases). The CDR3 length is 14 residues. Germline loops: CDR1 LGHNA, CDR2 YSLEER. Trimming stripped 0 bases from V and 7 bases from J, with 10 bases between. The CDR3: CASSQELAMNEQFF. The CDR3, as DNA: TGCGCCAGCAGCCAAGAACTAGCTATGAATGAGCAGTTCTTC.

The chain carries TRBV10-3 and TRBJ1-3, with D possibly being TRBD1 (5 bases). This CDR3 is 13 amino acids long. V was trimmed by 7 bases and J by 1 base, leaving 8 bases between them. Germline CDR1 and CDR2: ENHRY and SYGVKD. The CDR3 DNA reads TGTGCCATCATGACAGCTTCTGGAAACACCATATATTTT. Amino acid sequence: CAIMTASGNTIYF.

This clonotype was recorded a few times. The junction departs from the called germline gene at one end, perhaps through a read error. This rearrangement joins TRBV27 to TRBJ2-1, with D hard to call. The CDR3 runs 13 residues. Germline-derived CDR1 and CDR2 are MNHEY and SMNVEV (reference sequence). The CDR3 reads CASSWTSDNEQFF. DNA of the CDR3: TGTGCCAGCAGCTGGACCTCCGACAATGAGCAGTTCTTC.

This clonotype was picked up many times. V and J are TRBV20-1 and TRBJ2-7; maybe TRBD1 (6 bases). This CDR3 contains 16 residues. Looked up from germline, CDR1 is DFQATT and CDR2 is SNEGSKA (reference sequence). V lost 0 bases, J lost 2 bases, and 17 bases lay in between. In DNA, the CDR3 is TGCAGTGCTAGAGACCCTGAGTTGGGGGCCCCCTACGAGCAGTACTTC. This codes for CSARDPELGAPYEQYF.

This clonotype was counted between two and nine times. The chain combines TRBV5-5 with TRBJ2-5; D is ambiguous. Germline V lookup: CDR1 SGHKS, CDR2 YYEKEE (reference sequence). The CDR3 has 13 residues. With 8 bases removed from V and 5 bases from J, the gap between germline ends came to 16 bases. Here the CDR3 reads CASSTRRRETQYF. CDR3 nucleotides: TGTGCCAGTAGCACCAGGCGTAGGGAGACCCAGTACTTC.